One T cell receptor (beta chain) is described in this entry. It has no known antigen specificity. Base qualities are not recorded, but no much larger clone differs from it by a single base. Library creation used the immunoSEQ multiplex PCR assay. For the multiplex PCR, a mixture combining 60 forward primers for TCR Vbeta segments and 13 reverse primers for TCR Jbeta segments was used. The CDR3 region of rearranged TCR beta genes was amplified from genomic DNA by a multiplex PCR assay. The Illumina HiSeq System was used to sequence the amplified TCR beta libraries as 87-base-pair reads. On the study's bioinformatics: A later analysis counted tens of millions of unique TCR beta chains across the 690 or so repertoires, and 9.5 million to 11 million of these chains were shared by at least two donors. To remove PCR and sequencing errors, raw reads were error-corrected and collapsed into unique sequences using a nearest-neighbor algorithm that merged closely related sequences. Alignment of CDR3 sequences to IMGT reference sequences was used to assign V, D and J gene segments. For a sequence to be retained, a match of at least six nucleotides to both a V gene segment and a J gene segment was required. A rearrangement was called productive if the CDR3 had no stop codons and remained in frame with V and J, and every other rearrangement was called non-productive. CDR3 was defined by IMGT convention, running from the second conserved V-encoded cysteine to the conserved J-encoded phenylalanine. Sequences without an unambiguous match to a single V gene segment were excluded from the earlier analysis of a few hundred of the donors. An earlier analysis of 500 to 600 of the donors classified V segments as functional when productive rearrangements were above 56.7% and as segregating when the standard deviation between donors was above 5%. To diagnose cytomegalovirus status from the catalog of TCR beta chain sequences, a statistical classification framework was built. In a later analysis, V and J genes were assigned by comparing TCR nucleotide sequences against IMGT/GENE-DB human TR gene sequences. A later analysis assigned CDR3 sequences and most-parsimonious VDJ recombination scenarios with the TCRdist pipeline. A later analysis defined each TCR beta chain by its CDR3 amino acid sequence plus V-gene family, and excluded reads lacking a unique V-gene family. In a later analysis, a few hundred highly shared, low-generation-probability nucleotide sequences were removed to address suspected cross-contamination and a sequencing artifact. In a later analysis, a clonal expansion index for each public chain was calculated from normalized within-repertoire ranks of inferred template counts. In a later analysis, generation probabilities were computed with a VDJ recombination model fitted to out-of-frame rearrangements, and the resulting probabilities were checked against IGoR. A later analysis scored TCR-TCR, TCR-HLA and TCR-CMV co-occurrence with hypergeometric tests, applying a repertoire-size bias correction to TCR pairs. False discovery rates were estimated in a later analysis by permuting HLA or CMV assignments 20 times. In a later analysis, co-occurring TCRs were grouped with DBSCAN, and TCRdist sequence similarity was added when clustering was performed within HLA-allele-positive subsets. Repertoires with fewer than 30,000 or more than 120,000 public chains, plus five repertoires with anomalous nucleotide sharing, were excluded from co-occurrence clustering. Drawn from immuneACCESS, this table holds only the in-frame rearrangements with V and J called that TCRdb kept. Clones are partly lost; checked studies trace under half to an unresolved V gene and leave the rest unexplained. The V and J calls and clone size come from that table; D and trimming were worked out from the DNA. This sample has roughly 100,000 clones in its table, and approximately 14% of those were observed once. The ten largest account for around 0.83% of the sample.

This entry is derived from a study of cytomegalovirus exposure and HLA in healthy donors (dated by TCRdb to the late 2010s). Context from the whole study: According to an earlier analysis of several hundred of the donors, about 179 million T cells yielded 90 million to 140 million unique TCR beta sequences and around 280 Gb of sequence data. An early release covering roughly 600 HLA-typed donors comprised approximately 300 gigabases of sequencing data and around 80 million unique TCR sequences. Of the roughly 400 genotyped donors, 81% fell in the genetic ancestry cluster associated with self-reported Caucasian donors. The aim of the study was to test whether cataloging public T cell receptors could identify signatures of past pathogen exposure. Using immunosequencing, the study profiled T cell repertoires from approximately 700 subjects and related those repertoires to cytomegalovirus serostatus. A separate validation cohort of roughly 110 different subjects was used in addition to the approximately 670-subject first cohort. To predict cytomegalovirus infection status, the study combined high-throughput TCR immunosequencing, statistical association of individual TCRs with disease status, and machine learning. A later analysis re-analyzed previously published TCR beta repertoires from about 600 donors and added high-resolution HLA genotyping to study TCR occurrence patterns. Rather than drawing on any new phenotypic data, the later analysis identified candidate immune exposures from TCR beta sequences and the way those sequences occurred across donors. An earlier analysis of some 500 of the donors applied high-throughput TCR beta sequencing to assess whether each TCR beta V gene segment acted as functional or pseudogenic. Donor age, sex, ethnicity and CMV serostatus were compiled together with the repertoire data. In a later genetic analysis, genome-wide SNP genotypes for about three fifths of the 666 donors were used, and that subset was treated as a discovery cohort. Every repertoire in the discovery cohort had been generated on one and the same sequencing platform. Class I and class II HLA loci were covered by the typing at four-digit resolution. Typing coverage differed by locus: A, B, C, DRB1 and DQB1 were typed in roughly 620-630 donors, DQA1 in about 500, DPA1 in roughly 590, and DPB1 in 472. Several DR-DQ haplotypes were treated as single units for association and clustering because of strong linkage in the cohort. Among roughly 400 genotyped donors of the cohort, an average of 235,054 unique TCR beta nucleotide sequences were sequenced per donor, 15% to 20% of them non-productive. Broad study findings and their caveats: Most TCR sequences were observed very rarely across donors, whereas some public TCRs were present in many individuals. In a later analysis, 16,951 TCR beta sequences were associated with specific HLA alleles at a false discovery rate of 0.05. HLA typing was unavailable for some donors at each locus, so association tests used only the typed subset. According to a later analysis, most CMV-associated TCR beta chains appeared to be HLA-restricted, and the HLA associations seemed to be driven largely by CMV exposure. Strong co-occurrence of HLA alleles, especially DR and DQ, made assigning TCR associations to individual alleles difficult. A later genetic analysis associated a missense DCLRE1C variant with V-gene and J-gene trimming of TCR beta chains, and an independent cohort replicated the association. Because counts were too low, roughly 18 rarely observed V segments, including chromosome 9 orphons, were left out of the earlier analysis of roughly 600 of the donors. This cohort had only TCR beta chains sequenced, and the lack of alpha or paired-chain data limited which features could be detected. The authors suggested that the approach could potentially be extended to other disease states and immunological phenotypes. Compared with the 666-donor mean, donors in an Asian-associated ancestry cluster had fewer N-insertions in productive TCRs, according to a later genetic analysis. Linkage disequilibrium might explain the correlated functional status among segregating V segments, but an unknown experimental factor could not be ruled out. A total of fewer than 200 TCR beta chains were listed by the study as associated with cytomegalovirus. The classifier was reported to diagnose cytomegalovirus status with high specificity and sensitivity in both the original cohort and the validation cohort. According to a later analysis, parvovirus B19, influenza, CMV and Epstein-Barr virus appeared linked to several top co-occurrence clusters. In an earlier analysis of 587 of the donors, most TCR beta V segments appeared in productive rearrangements about 87% or about 30% of the time, broadly matching IMGT annotations. The only immune exposure information available for the cohort was CMV serostatus. According to a later analysis, TCR association rates differed among HLA loci, with DRB1 alleles showing the most associated TCRs and HLA-C alleles showing the fewest. In a later analysis, HLA-associated TCR beta chains showed more clonal expansion and lower generation probabilities than non-associated chains that were equally common. A further reported finding was that TCR beta sequences accurately predicted the HLA-A and HLA-B alleles for most subjects in the first cohort. Some IMGT-functional V segments, including TRBV6-2 and TRBV6-3, could not be distinguished by the 87-base-pair reads and were therefore excluded. Roughly uniform sequencing depth across donors was assumed in presence/absence analyses, although this assumption may not hold. A cluster of highly shared sequence variants was judged likely to represent a technical artifact of the sequencing pipeline. Three of the identified cytomegalovirus-associated TCR beta chains were confirmed in vitro to be specific for cytomegalovirus antigens.

In total, more than 500 healthy bone marrow donors made up the cohort. All cohort members were sampled while nominally healthy, although unrecorded immune exposures were likely present. The donor tested CMV seronegative and was one of the 352 seronegative cohort members. A peripheral blood sample was collected from each donor, and TCR beta sequencing was performed on peripheral blood mononuclear cells. The Qiagen DNeasy Blood Extraction Kit was used to extract genomic DNA from the blood cell samples. Its CDR3 holds 13 amino acids, cysteine through phenylalanine. Only CDR3 DNA remains: 39 bases, in frame from the first base. The V end gives up 5 bases and the J end 7 bases, leaving 4 bases in the junction not matched to a gene. Via the germline V gene (reference sequence), CDR1 is SGHAT and CDR2 FQDESV.

Sequencing used PBMCs. The TCR originated in a female donor in good health and CMV-seronegative. Here the chain combines TRBV11-1 and TRBJ2-1, and 8 bases in between align with TRBD2. CDR3 reads: CASSAGLVNEQFF. In nucleotide form, the sequence is TGTGCCAGCAGCGCGGGACTAGTTAATGAGCAGTTCTTC. The CDR3 plus the reference TRBV11-1 and TRBJ2-1 genes for the other parts give the full variable domain: EAEVAQSPRYKITEKSQAVAFWCDPISGHATLYWYRQILGQGPELLVQFQDESVVDDSQLPKDRFSAERLKGVDSTLKIQPAELGDSAMYLCASSAGLVNEQFFGPGTRLTVL.